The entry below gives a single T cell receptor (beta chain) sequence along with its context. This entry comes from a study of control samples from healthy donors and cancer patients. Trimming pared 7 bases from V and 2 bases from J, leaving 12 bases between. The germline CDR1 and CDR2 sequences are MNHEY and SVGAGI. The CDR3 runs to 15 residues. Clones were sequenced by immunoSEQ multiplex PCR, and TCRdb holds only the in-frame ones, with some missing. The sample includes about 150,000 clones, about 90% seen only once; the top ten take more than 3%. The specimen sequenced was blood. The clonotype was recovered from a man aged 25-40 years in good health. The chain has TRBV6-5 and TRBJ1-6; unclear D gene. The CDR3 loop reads CASNGPIPYNSPLHF. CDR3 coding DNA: TGTGCCAGCAATGGGCCCATACCCTATAATTCACCCCTCCACTTT.